Listed here are 13 T cell receptor beta chains from one sample, sequenced in a study of cytomegalovirus exposure and HLA in healthy donors. Amplification used 60 Vbeta primers and 13 Jbeta primers. Assay used: immunoSEQ multiplex PCR; TCRdb lists only in-frame clones, some missing. The sample has about 220,000 clones; 65% to 75% are singletons. What was sequenced was PBMCs. These receptors were collected from a woman aged 30 to 39 in good health and CMV-seronegative.

The chain recombines TRBV6-6 with TRBJ1-4, with 7 positions matching TRBD1. Losses at the gene ends were 6 bases for V and 4 bases for J; bases not matched to a gene: 5. CDR3 size: 14 residues. Germline V gives CDR1 MNHNY, CDR2 SVGAGI (reference sequence). The CDR3 DNA reads as TGTGCCAGCAGACTCCGGGACAGTAATGAAAAACTGTTTTTT. Translated, it gives CASRLRDSNEKLFF.

J is TRBJ1-1 and V is TRBV7-9; perhaps TRBD1 as D (6 bases). The V gene's germline CDR1 is SEHNR and CDR2 FQNEAQ (reference sequence). The CDR3 is made up of 15 amino acids. V lost 2 bases, J lost 1 base, and 11 bases lay in between. The DNA of the CDR3 is TGTGCCAGCAGCTTAACGTCACAGGGGAACACTGAAGCTTTCTTT. It is translated as CASSLTSQGNTEAFF.

The V call is TRBV7-9, the J call TRBJ1-1, with D maybe TRBD1 (6 bases). Germline V CDR1 and CDR2: SEHNR, FQNEAQ (reference sequence). Trimming cost V 5 bases and J 0 bases, with 10 bases left between them. The CDR3 is 14 amino acids. In DNA, the CDR3 is TGTGCCAGCAGCGCCGGGACACTGAACACTGAAGCTTTCTTT. Encoded protein: CASSAGTLNTEAFF. Full variable domain (missing parts from reference TRBV7-9 and TRBJ1-1): DTGVSQNPRHKITKRGQNVTFRCDPISEHNRLYWYRQTLGQGPEFLTYFQNEAQLEKSRLLSDRFSAERPKGSFSTLEIQRTEQGDSAMYLCASSAGTLNTEAFFGQGTRLTVV.

V gene TRBV29-1 combines with J gene TRBJ2-7; TRBD1 matches at 12 bases. With V trimmed by 7 bases and J by 7 bases, 8 bases remained unmatched. The germline V gene encodes CDR1 SQVTM and CDR2 ANQGSEA. The CDR3 sequence is 13 residues long. Here the CDR3 reads CSAPGQGAGEQYF. The CDR3 bases are TGCAGCGCCCCGGGACAGGGGGCGGGAGAGCAGTACTTC.

The chain couples TRBV11-3 to TRBJ2-7; D is unclear. Trimming took off 3 bases at V and 0 bases at J, with 9 bases between the two ends. The CDR3 contains 14 residues. The germline CDR1 and CDR2 sequences are SGHNT and YENEEA. The CDR3 spells CASSFGRSSYEQYF. The DNA for the CDR3 is TGTGCCAGCAGCTTCGGTCGGAGCTCCTACGAGCAGTACTTC.

The V gene is TRBV4-1, the J gene TRBJ1-2; 7 nucleotides line up with TRBD1. V trimming: 5 bases; J trimming: 8 bases; junction bases outside the gene matches: 5. CDR3 length: 12 residues. CDR1 is MGHRA and CDR2 is YSYEKL in the germline V gene. CDR3 DNA sequence: TGCGCCAGCAGCATTACAGGGGTAGGCTACACCTTC. It is translated as CASSITGVGYTF.

The chain has TRBV30 and TRBJ1-2; possible D gene TRBD1, 6 bases. Germline CDR1 and CDR2: GTSNPN and SVGIG (reference sequence). The CDR3 extends over 16 amino acids. V lost 0 bases and J 4 bases, leaving 18 bases between the germline ends. The CDR3 DNA reads TGTGCCTGGAGTGTATTAGGGGGTGAGGGGCTCTATGGCTACACCTTC. This sequence encodes CAWSVLGGEGLYGYTF.

The V call is TRBV19, the J call TRBJ1-5; D unresolved. Deletions cut 1 base from V and 0 bases from J, with 10 bases between. Germline assignment: CDR1 LNHDA and CDR2 SQIVND (reference sequence). This CDR3 region has 16 residues. CDR3 sequence: CASSIGESYSNQPQHF. In DNA form, the CDR3 reads TGTGCCAGTAGTATAGGGGAGAGTTATAGCAATCAGCCCCAGCATTTT.

The J gene is TRBJ1-6, the V gene TRBV15; D is unclear. V lost 0 bases, J lost 7 bases, and 7 bases lay in between. The CDR3 is 14 amino acids. Per the germline V gene, CDR1 is LNHNV and CDR2 is YYDKDF (reference sequence). This CDR3 reads CATSRDTENSPLHF. The CDR3 DNA sequence: TGTGCCACCAGCAGAGATACCGAGAATTCACCCCTCCACTTT.

This chain connects TRBV11-3 to TRBJ2-1; 9 bases are shared with TRBD1. Germline V gene data show CDR1 as SGHNT and CDR2 as YENEEA. The J segment lost 7 bases and the V segment lost 1 base, leaving 5 bases of the junction unmatched. This CDR3 has 15 residues. The CDR3 protein is CASSLGAGQGNEQFF. For the CDR3, the DNA is TGTGCCAGCAGCTTAGGTGCCGGACAGGGGAATGAGCAGTTCTTC.

This clone was picked up a small number of times. This chain uses TRBV6-5 with TRBJ1-3; D is undetermined. The CDR3 covers 16 residues. The V end lost 0 bases, the J end lost 4 bases, and 13 bases lay between the germline ends. Germline assignment: CDR1 MNHEY and CDR2 SVGAGI. As DNA, the CDR3 is TGTGCCAGCAGTTACTCGACCGCGACACCGGGAAACACCATATATTTT. This gives the protein CASSYSTATPGNTIYF.

The rearrangement links TRBV7-9 to TRBJ2-5; 8 bases fit TRBD2. Trimming took 4 bases from V and 2 from J; bases not matched to a gene: 0. Looked up from germline, CDR1 is SEHNR and CDR2 is FQNEAQ (reference sequence). This CDR3 is built from 13 residues. CDR3 DNA: TGTGCCAGCAGCTCTAGCGGGCAAGAGACCCAGTACTTC. Protein product: CASSSSGQETQYF.

CDR3 nucleotides: TGTGCCAGCTCATACGGGACAATCAACGAGCAGTACTTC. Its protein is CASSYGTINEQYF. This chain joins TRBV18 and TRBJ2-7, with a possible D match to TRBD1 (6 bases). Per the germline V gene, CDR1 is KGHSH and CDR2 is LQKENI. The V end was cut by 5 bases, the J end by 5 bases, with 13 bases between. The CDR3 is made up of 13 amino acids.